These 3 T cell receptor beta chains originate from one sample sequenced in a study of T cells in Graves' hyperthyroidism and ophthalmopathy. Amplification targeted TCR beta CDR3 regions from RNA transcripts. HTBI primers were employed in a first-round RT-PCR of the TCR CDR3. TCRdb re-analysed the multiplex PCR reads in MiXCR, keeping a single row per CDR3 protein. The sample lists roughly 740,000 distinct CDR3 sequences, 16% occurring once. Sequencing was done on a sample of blood. These receptors all come from a man between 18 and 35 years old with Graves' hyperthyroidism.

This clonotype has more than one count but fewer than ten. The V call is TRBV16, the J call TRBJ1-6, with D unclear. Germline loops: CDR1 KGHSY, CDR2 FQNENV. This CDR3 has 15 residues. V shed 0 bases and J shed 7 bases, with 10 bases lying between them. The CDR3 sequence is CASSQSGSVNSPLHF. DNA for the CDR3: TGTGCCAGCAGCCAATCGGGCAGCGTGAATTCACCCCTCCACTTT. Complete variable domain (other parts from reference TRBV16 and TRBJ1-6): GEEVAQTPKHLVRGEGQKAKLYCAPIKGHSYVFWYQQVLKNEFKFLISFQNENVFDETGMPKERFSAKCLPNSPCSLEIQATKLEDSAVYFCASSQSGSVNSPLHFGNGTRLTVT.

This clonotype was recorded many times. The CDR3 here is CASSFGTGYEQYF. CDR3 in DNA: TGTGCCAGCAGCTTCGGGACAGGCTACGAGCAGTACTTC. The gene calls are TRBV7-9 and TRBJ2-7, with 8 bases identical to TRBD1. The CDR3 contains 13 residues. Looked up from germline, CDR1 is SEHNR and CDR2 is FQNEAQ (reference sequence). V trimming: 3 bases; J trimming: 3 bases; junction bases outside the gene matches: 1.

This chain links TRBV20-1 with TRBJ2-7; D perhaps matches TRBD1 (7 bases). The CDR3 consists of 14 residues. The ends were cut back, 1 base at V and 2 bases at J, with 12 bases in the middle. Germline values: CDR1 DFQATT, CDR2 SNEGSKA (reference sequence). The CDR3: CSARAGDRPYEQYF. The CDR3 region has the DNA TGCAGTGCTAGAGCGGGGGACAGACCCTACGAGCAGTACTTC.